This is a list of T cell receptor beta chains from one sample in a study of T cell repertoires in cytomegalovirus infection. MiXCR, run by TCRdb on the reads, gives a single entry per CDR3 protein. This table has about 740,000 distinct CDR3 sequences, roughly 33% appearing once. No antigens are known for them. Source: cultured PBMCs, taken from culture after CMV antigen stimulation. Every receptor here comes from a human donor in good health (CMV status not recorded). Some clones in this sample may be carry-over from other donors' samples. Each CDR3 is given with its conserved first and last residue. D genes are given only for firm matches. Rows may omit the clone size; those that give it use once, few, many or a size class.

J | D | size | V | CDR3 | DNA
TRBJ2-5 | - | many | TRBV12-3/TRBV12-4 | CASSLAFGYAETQYF | TGTGCCAGCAGTTTAGCGTTTGGATACGCCGAGACCCAGTACTTC
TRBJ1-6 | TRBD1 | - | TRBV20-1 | CSARQGADSPLHF | TGCAGTGCTAGACAGGGGGCGGATTCACCCCTCCACTTT
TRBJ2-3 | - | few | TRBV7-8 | CASSQRTVPSTDTQYF | TGTGCCAGCAGCCAGAGGACAGTTCCTAGCACAGATACGCAGTATTTT
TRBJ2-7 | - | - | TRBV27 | CASSPLGGDRYEQYF | TGTGCCAGCAGTCCCCTTGGAGGGGACCGCTACGAGCAGTACTTC
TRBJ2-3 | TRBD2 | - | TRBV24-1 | CATSGLRETSTDTQYF | TGTGCCACCAGTGGCTTGCGGGAGACTAGCACAGATACGCAGTATTTT
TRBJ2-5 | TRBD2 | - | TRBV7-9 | CASSPRASGGETQYF | TGTGCCAGCAGCCCCCGCGCTAGCGGGGGAGAGACCCAGTACTTC
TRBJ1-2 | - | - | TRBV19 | CASSMGTLRGTNYGYTF | TGTGCCAGTAGTATGGGAACTCTACGGGGGACTAACTATGGCTACACCTTC
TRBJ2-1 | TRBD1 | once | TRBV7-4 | CASSLRWGQGGDEQFF | TGTGCCAGCAGCTTAAGGTGGGGACAGGGGGGCGATGAGCAGTTCTTC
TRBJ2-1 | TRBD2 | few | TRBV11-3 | CASSLSGGAAEQFF | TGTGCCAGCAGCCTTAGCGGGGGGGCGGCTGAGCAGTTCTTC
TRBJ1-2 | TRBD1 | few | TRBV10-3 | CAIRTGTGGYGYTF | TGTGCCATCAGGACCGGGACAGGGGGATACGGCTACACCTTC
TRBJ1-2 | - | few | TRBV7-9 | CASSLVPGLYGYTF | TGTGCCAGCAGCTTAGTCCCGGGACTCTATGGCTACACCTTC
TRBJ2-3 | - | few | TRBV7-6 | CASSSLRGGVLTDTQYF | TGTGCCAGCAGCTCCTTAAGGGGGGGGGTCCTCACAGATACGCAGTATTTT
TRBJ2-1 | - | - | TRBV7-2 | CASSLASRQSSYNEQFF | TGTGCCAGCAGCTTAGCGAGTCGGCAGAGCTCCTACAATGAGCAGTTCTTC
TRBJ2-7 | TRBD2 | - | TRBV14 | CASSPPGGVLHEQYF | TGTGCCAGCAGCCCCCCGGGAGGGGTTCTCCACGAGCAGTACTTC
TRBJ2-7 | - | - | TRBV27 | CASYRNSYEQYF | TGTGCCAGCTACCGTAACTCCTACGAGCAGTACTTC
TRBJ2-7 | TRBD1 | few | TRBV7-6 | CASIISEAGGSEQYF | TGTGCCAGCATCATATCCGAGGCAGGGGGTAGCGAGCAGTACTTC
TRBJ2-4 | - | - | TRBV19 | CASSPGSRIQYF | TGTGCCAGTAGCCCCGGGAGCCGCATTCAGTACTTC
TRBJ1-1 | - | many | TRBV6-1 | CASSEDGQGWTEAFF | TGTGCCAGCAGTGAAGATGGGCAGGGGTGGACTGAAGCTTTCTTT
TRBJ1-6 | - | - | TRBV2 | CASSRDPMADSPLHF | TGTGCCAGCAGTCGGGACCCCATGGCCGATTCACCCCTCCACTTT
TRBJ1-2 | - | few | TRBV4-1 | CASSQEIPDGYTF | TGCGCCAGCAGCCAAGAAATCCCCGATGGCTACACCTTC
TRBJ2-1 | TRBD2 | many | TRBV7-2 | CASSFARGGWGNEQFF | TGTGCCAGCAGCTTCGCACGGGGGGGCTGGGGGAATGAGCAGTTCTTC
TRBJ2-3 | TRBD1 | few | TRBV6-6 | CASSWDRESTDTQYF | TGTGCCAGCAGTTGGGACAGGGAGAGCACAGATACGCAGTATTTT
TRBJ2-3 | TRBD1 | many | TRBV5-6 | CASSQTGTDTQYF | TGTGCCAGCAGCCAGACAGGGACAGATACGCAGTATTTT
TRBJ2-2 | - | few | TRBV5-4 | CASSPSGTAETGELFF | TGTGCCAGCAGCCCCTCCGGGACGGCCGAAACCGGGGAGCTGTTTTTT
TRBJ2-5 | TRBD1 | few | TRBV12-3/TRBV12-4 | CASSFGPDREETQYF | TGTGCCAGCAGTTTCGGGCCGGACAGGGAAGAGACCCAGTACTTC
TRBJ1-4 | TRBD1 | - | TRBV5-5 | CASSPGTASNEKLFF | TGTGCCAGCAGCCCGGGGACAGCGAGTAATGAAAAACTGTTTTTT